The sequence of this TCR beta chain was determined in a study of cytomegalovirus exposure and HLA in healthy donors (dated by TCRdb to 2016 to 2017). Regarding the study in general: An earlier analysis of roughly 500 of the donors reported approximately 260 Gb of sequence data and approximately 120 million unique TCR beta sequences obtained from some 170 million T cells. An earlier analysis of approximately 580 of the donors used high-throughput TCR beta sequencing to judge whether each TCR beta V gene segment behaved as functional or pseudogenic. In addition to the first cohort of several hundred subjects, a separate validation cohort of some 120 different subjects was used. Every discovery cohort repertoire had been produced on one sequencing platform. The study aimed to test whether signatures of past pathogen exposure could be identified by cataloging public T cell receptors. An early release covering roughly 640 HLA-typed donors comprised roughly 300 gigabases of sequencing data and around 80 million unique TCR sequences. The genetic ancestry cluster associated with self-reported Caucasian donors included 80% to 90% of the roughly 400 genotyped donors. A later analysis re-analyzed previously published TCR beta repertoires from 666 donors and added high-resolution HLA genotyping to study TCR occurrence patterns. Alongside the repertoire data, information on donor age, sex, ethnicity and CMV serostatus was compiled. Four to six DR-DQ haplotypes were handled as single units for association and clustering, since linkage in the cohort was strong. To predict cytomegalovirus infection status, the study brought together high-throughput TCR immunosequencing, statistical association of individual TCRs with disease status, and machine learning. Class I and class II HLA loci were covered by the typing at four-digit resolution. Using immunosequencing, the study profiled T cell repertoires from fewer than 700 subjects and related those repertoires to cytomegalovirus serostatus. Among some 410 genotyped donors of the cohort, an average of roughly 230,000 unique TCR beta nucleotide sequences was sequenced per donor, of which 15% to 20% were non-productive. A later genetic analysis took genome-wide SNP genotypes for 398 of the 666 donors and used that subset as a discovery cohort. The later analysis used no new phenotypic data to find candidate immune exposures, relying instead on TCR beta sequences and their occurrence across donors. The number of typed donors differed by locus: 629-630 for A, B, C, DRB1 and DQB1; approximately 530 for DQA1; approximately 600 for DPA1; and around 490 for DPB1.

Study-level results and caveats: Because HLA typing was missing for some donors at each locus, association tests included only the typed subset. A total of 164 TCR beta chains were listed by the study as associated with cytomegalovirus. Sequencing depth was assumed to be roughly uniform across donors in the presence/absence analyses, though that assumption may not hold. Some IMGT-functional V segments, including TRBV6-2 and TRBV6-3, could not be distinguished by the 87-base-pair reads and were therefore excluded. A few of the identified cytomegalovirus-associated TCR beta chains were confirmed in vitro to be specific for cytomegalovirus antigens. A later genetic analysis associated a missense DCLRE1C variant with V-gene and J-gene trimming of TCR beta chains, and an independent cohort replicated the association. Most TCR sequences were seen in very few donors, while some public TCRs were found in many individuals. For the cohort, immune exposure information was limited to CMV serostatus. In a later analysis, several top co-occurrence clusters were reported to appear linked to parvovirus B19, influenza, CMV and Epstein-Barr virus. According to a later genetic analysis, donors in an Asian-associated ancestry cluster had fewer N-insertions in productive TCRs than the roughly 670-donor mean. Most CMV-associated TCR beta chains appeared to be HLA-restricted in a later analysis, and the HLA associations seemed to be driven largely by CMV exposure. It was suggested by the authors that the approach could potentially be generalized to other disease states and immunological phenotypes. This cohort had only TCR beta chains sequenced, and the lack of alpha or paired-chain data limited which features could be detected. Because counts were too low, roughly 16 rarely observed V segments, including chromosome 9 orphons, were left out of the earlier analysis of approximately 500 of the donors. A later analysis associated 15,000 to 20,000 TCR beta sequences with specific HLA alleles at a false discovery rate of 0.05. In a later analysis, HLA-associated TCR beta chains were found to be more clonally expanded and to have lower generation probabilities than equally common non-associated chains. Linkage disequilibrium might explain the correlated functional status among segregating V segments, but an unknown experimental factor could not be ruled out. When HLA alleles, especially DR and DQ, strongly co-occurred, attributing TCR associations to individual alleles was difficult. A cluster of highly shared sequence variants was judged likely to represent a technical artifact of the sequencing pipeline. In an earlier analysis of some 500 of the donors, most TCR beta V segments appeared in productive rearrangements about 87% or about 30% of the time, broadly matching IMGT annotations. In both the original and validation cohorts, the classifier was reported to diagnose cytomegalovirus status with high specificity and sensitivity. A further reported finding was that TCR beta sequences accurately predicted the HLA-A and HLA-B alleles for most subjects in the first cohort. In a later analysis, the rate of TCR association differed among HLA loci, with DRB1 alleles having the most associated TCRs and HLA-C alleles having the fewest.

The protocol used for the library was the immunoSEQ multiplex PCR assay. A mixture of 60 forward primers for TCR Vbeta segments and 13 reverse primers for TCR Jbeta segments was used in the multiplex PCR. The CDR3 region of rearranged TCR beta genes was amplified from genomic DNA with a multiplex PCR assay. The amplified TCR beta libraries were sequenced on the Illumina HiSeq System as 87-base-pair reads. The study's processing was this. Across the 700 or so repertoires, a later analysis counted 80 million or so unique TCR beta chains, approximately 10 million of which were shared by at least two donors. A nearest-neighbor algorithm error-corrected the raw reads and collapsed the reads into unique sequences, merging closely related sequences to remove PCR and sequencing errors. V, D and J gene segments were assigned by aligning CDR3 sequences to IMGT reference sequences. For a sequence to be retained, a match of at least six nucleotides to both a V gene segment and a J gene segment was required. Rearrangements were called productive when the CDR3 lacked stop codons and stayed in frame with V and J; all others were non-productive. Following IMGT convention, CDR3 was defined as the stretch from the second conserved V-encoded cysteine to the conserved J-encoded phenylalanine. The earlier analysis of 587 of the donors excluded sequences that lacked an unambiguous match to a single V gene segment. In an earlier analysis of 587 of the donors, a V segment was called functional when productive rearrangements were above 56.7%, and segregating when the standard deviation between donors exceeded 5%. To diagnose cytomegalovirus status from the catalog of TCR beta chain sequences, a statistical classification framework was built. In a later analysis, TCR nucleotide sequences were compared against IMGT/GENE-DB human TR gene sequences so that V and J genes could be assigned. Using the TCRdist pipeline, a later analysis assigned CDR3 sequences along with most-parsimonious VDJ recombination scenarios. In a later analysis, every TCR beta chain was defined by the combination of its CDR3 amino acid sequence and its V-gene family, and reads without a unique V-gene family were dropped. As a way to deal with suspected cross-contamination and a sequencing artifact, a later analysis dropped hundreds of nucleotide sequences that were highly shared and had low generation probability. A later analysis calculated a clonal expansion index for each public chain from normalized within-repertoire ranks of inferred template counts. Generation probabilities in a later analysis came from a VDJ recombination model fitted to out-of-frame rearrangements, and those results were checked against IGoR. In a later analysis, TCR-TCR, TCR-HLA and TCR-CMV co-occurrence was scored with hypergeometric tests, and a repertoire-size bias correction was applied to TCR pairs. A later analysis estimated false discovery rates by permuting HLA or CMV assignments 20 times. In a later analysis, co-occurring TCRs were grouped using DBSCAN, with TCRdist sequence similarity added in when clustering inside HLA-allele-positive subsets. Repertoires with fewer than 30,000 or more than 120,000 public chains, plus five repertoires with anomalous nucleotide sharing, were excluded from co-occurrence clustering. TCRdb took over this immuneACCESS table, retaining in-frame rearrangements with V and J assigned. Such tables are incomplete; in checked studies, under half of the missing clones stem from an unresolved V gene, and the remainder is unexplained. V and J calls and clone size are copied from that table; D and trimming were computed from the DNA. The sample data list about 120,000 clones, and about 73% of these were observed just once. Around 3.3% of the sample is in the top ten clones.

The cohort comprised 670 or so healthy bone marrow donors. Cohort members were all nominally healthy when sampled, although unrecorded immune exposures were likely present. The donor tested CMV seropositive, placing the donor among the roughly 270 seropositive members of the cohort. A peripheral blood sample was provided by each donor, and peripheral blood mononuclear cells were used for TCR beta sequencing. The Qiagen DNeasy Blood Extraction Kit was used to extract genomic DNA from the blood cell samples. Spanning cysteine to phenylalanine, the CDR3 consists of 14 amino acids. CDR3 DNA only is kept here, 42 bases in frame from base 1. The germline V end is reduced by 5 bases and the J end by 7 bases; junction bases left unmatched: 7. Sequences SGHDT (CDR1) and YYEEEE (CDR2) are obtained from the germline V gene. Worth noting for this clone: The specificity of this receptor is unknown. Base qualities were left out, and no much larger clone turns up one base away.

This receptor was obtained from a woman aged 25-40 years in good health and CMV-seropositive. The rearrangement combines TRBV5-6 with TRBJ1-2; 11 central bases correspond to TRBD1. The sample comprised PBMCs. The DNA sequence is as follows: TGTGCCAGCAGATACGGACAGGGGGCTGGTGGCTACACCTTC. This sequence encodes CASRYGQGAGGYTF.